This TCR beta chain was observed in a study of CD8+ T cells in alopecia areata. Sequencing used cDNA as its template, made by extracting RNA and reverse transcribing it. Produced via immunoSEQ multiplex PCR; TCRdb's table is partial and in-frame only. The sample contains about 130,000 clones, around 50% of which appear only once. Trimming cost V 4 bases and J 6 bases; bases outside gene matches: 9. There are 14 residues in the CDR3. Germline V CDR1 and CDR2: SGHRS, YFSETQ. The specimen was CD4+ T cells sorted from blood, collected at week 0. The receptor comes from a human donor with alopecia areata. The rearrangement links TRBV5-1 to TRBJ2-7; 8 bases are shared with TRBD1. CDR3 protein: CASSPGGAYGEQYF. The DNA for the CDR3 is TGCGCCAGCAGCCCAGGGGGCGCTTATGGCGAGCAGTACTTC.